The 14 T cell receptor beta chains reported below all come from one sample, sequenced in a study of technical replicates of blood from several donors. Sequencing used immunoSEQ multiplex PCR; TCRdb keeps in-frame clones, though not all of them. The repertoire holds about 90,000 clones, with around 92% as singletons. Specimen: T cells isolated from PBMCs. These receptors came from a human donor in good health.

The chain combines TRBV2 with TRBJ1-2; a weak D match, TRBD1 (5 bases). V was trimmed by 1 base and J by 2 bases, leaving 8 bases between them. CDR1 and CDR2 from the germline V gene are SNHLY and FYNNEI. The CDR3 runs 14 residues. This CDR3 is CASSEGTLNYGYTF. For the CDR3, the DNA is TGTGCCAGCAGTGAAGGGACACTCAACTATGGCTACACCTTC.

This clone has more than one count but fewer than ten. This chain links TRBV5-8 with TRBJ1-4; D ambiguous. The germline V and J ends were trimmed by 0 bases and 0 bases, with 12 bases remaining between them. CDR1 SGHTS and CDR2 YDEGEE come from the germline V gene. The CDR3 is 17 amino acids. CDR3 residues: CASSLADILATNEKLFF. CDR3 DNA sequence: TGTGCCAGCAGCTTGGCCGACATACTTGCAACTAATGAAAAACTGTTTTTT. Looking up the rest from reference TRBV5-8 and TRBJ1-4 gives the full variable domain: EAGVTQSPTHLIKTRGQQATLRCSPISGHTSVYWYQQALGLGLQFLLWYDEGEERNRGNFPPRFSGRQFPNYSSELNVNALELEDSALYLCASSLADILATNEKLFFGSGTQLSVL.

The chain couples TRBV28 to TRBJ1-5; 8 bases line up with TRBD1. CDR3 length equals 15 residues. Per germline, CDR1 MDHEN and CDR2 SYDVKM. The V gene end was trimmed by 6 bases and the J gene end by 3 bases; junction bases not matched to a gene: 7. CDR3 residues: CASSVMGQDNQPQHF. The CDR3 DNA sequence: TGTGCCAGCAGCGTGATGGGACAGGACAATCAGCCCCAGCATTTT.

CDR3 sequence reads: CASSVDNLNTEAFF. The CDR3 nucleotides read TGTGCCAGCAGCGTGGACAATTTGAACACTGAAGCTTTCTTT. The chain uses TRBV7-3 and TRBJ1-1; weak D call: TRBD1 (5 bases). V was shortened by 5 bases and J by 0 bases, with 10 bases between the two germline ends. CDR1 SGHTA and CDR2 FQGTGA come from the germline V gene. The CDR3 loop spans 14 amino acids.

The rearrangement links TRBV30 to TRBJ2-2; weak D call: TRBD1 (5 bases). Germline V gene lookup returns CDR1 GTSNPN and CDR2 SVGIG (reference sequence). CDR3 length: 16 amino acids. Trimming cost V 0 bases and J 1 base, with 12 bases left between them. The CDR3 region has the DNA TGTGCCTGGAGTGTAATGGCAGGGTGGAACACCGGGGAGCTGTTTTTT. Translating gives CAWSVMAGWNTGELFF. Filled out from reference TRBV30 and TRBJ2-2, the complete variable domain reads SQTIHQWPATLVQPVGSPLSLECTVEGTSNPNLYWYRQAAGRGLQLLFYSVGIGQISSEVPQNLSASRPQDRQFILSSKKLLLSDSGFYLCAWSVMAGWNTGELFFGEGSRLTVL.

The chain links TRBV5-4 to TRBJ2-3; unclear D gene. This CDR3 has 14 residues. V lost 0 bases and J lost 4, with 9 bases in between. CDR1 and CDR2 from the germline V gene are SGHNT and YYREEE (reference sequence). The CDR3 protein is CASSLDASSDTQYF. The CDR3, as DNA: TGTGCCAGCAGCTTGGACGCTAGTTCAGATACGCAGTATTTT.

The chain carries TRBV5-1 and TRBJ1-5, with 12 bases that match TRBD1. Germline values: CDR1 SGHRS, CDR2 YFSETQ. This CDR3 region has 15 residues. V shed 4 bases and J 7 bases; nucleotides not matched to a gene: 6. The CDR3, as DNA: TGCGCCAGCAGCCCGGGACAGGGGGCTCAACAGCCCCAGCATTTT. This encodes CASSPGQGAQQPQHF.

The chain employs TRBV7-9 and TRBJ2-5; D is unclear. The CDR3 totals 11 residues. Germline V gene sequence: CDR1 SEHNR, CDR2 FQNEAQ (reference sequence). V was trimmed by 1 base and J by 7 bases, leaving 4 bases between them. The CDR3 region is CASSLVGTQYF. The CDR3 DNA reads TGTGCCAGCAGCTTAGTCGGGACCCAGTACTTC. The whole variable domain, filled in from reference TRBV7-9 and TRBJ2-5, reads DTGVSQNPRHKITKRGQNVTFRCDPISEHNRLYWYRQTLGQGPEFLTYFQNEAQLEKSRLLSDRFSAERPKGSFSTLEIQRTEQGDSAMYLCASSLVGTQYFGPGTRLLVL.

Worth noting for this clone: Other DNA sequences in this specimen translate into the identical CDR3. The V and J genes are TRBV5-1 and TRBJ2-2; unclear D gene. V lost 0 bases to trimming and J lost 0 bases, with 6 bases between them. Germline CDR1 SGHRS, CDR2 YFSETQ. This CDR3 comprises 15 residues. The CDR3 spells CASSLGTANTGELFF. CDR3 sequence (DNA): TGCGCCAGCAGCTTGGGCACAGCGAACACCGGGGAGCTGTTTTTT.

The chain combines TRBV11-2 with TRBJ2-1; 9 bases line up with TRBD1. Germline V gene sequence: CDR1 SGHAT, CDR2 FQNNGV. The CDR3 totals 15 residues. With 5 bases clipped from V and 5 bases from J, the junction kept 7 bases outside the gene matches. This CDR3 is CASSPGTGIDNEQFF. In DNA, the CDR3 is TGTGCCAGCAGCCCCGGGACAGGGATAGACAATGAGCAGTTCTTC.

The rearrangement links TRBV27 to TRBJ2-1; D call uncertain. Germline lookup yields CDR1 MNHEY and CDR2 SMNVEV (reference sequence). The CDR3 has 15 amino acids. Trimming pared 5 bases from V and 0 bases from J, leaving 11 bases between. The CDR3 loop reads CASSPQFSSYNEQFF. The CDR3 DNA follows: TGTGCCAGCAGTCCCCAGTTCAGCTCCTACAATGAGCAGTTCTTC.

The chain couples TRBV9 to TRBJ1-1; weak D call: TRBD1 (6 bases). Per the germline V gene, CDR1 is SGDLS and CDR2 is YYNGEE. The ends were cut back, 1 base at V and 3 bases at J, with 10 bases in the middle. This CDR3 spans 14 amino acids. The CDR3 loop is CASSVLGGDTEAFF. Here the CDR3 DNA reads TGTGCCAGCAGCGTATTAGGGGGGGACACTGAAGCTTTCTTT.

This clone was observed once. The rearrangement uses TRBV7-8 and TRBJ1-5; D possibly corresponds to TRBD1 (6 bases). This CDR3 comprises 17 residues. CDR1 SGHVS and CDR2 FQNEAQ come from the germline V gene. V lost 5 bases and J 4 bases, leaving 21 bases between the germline ends. DNA of the CDR3: TGTGCCAGCAGCATACTAGGACAGTTCGTTCCTAATCAGCCCCAGCATTTT. Amino acid sequence: CASSILGQFVPNQPQHF.

V usage is TRBV10-3 and J usage is TRBJ1-1; the D gene is possibly TRBD1 (6 bases). The CDR3 extends over 12 amino acids. Between the trimmed V and J ends, which lost 6 bases and 11 bases, there was a span of 16 bases. The V gene's germline CDR1 is ENHRY and CDR2 SYGVKD. CDR3 sequence: CAIRREDSRAFF. The CDR3 DNA is TGTGCCATCAGACGAGAGGACAGTCGGGCTTTCTTT.